These 21 T cell receptor beta chains were sequenced from one sample in a study of human T cells and chemical hapten exposure. The time point: patch test 2, 6 weeks after DPC sensitization. Treatment described: therapeutic diphenylcyclopropenone sensitization with weekly scalp DPC. TCRdb independently ran MiXCR on the RACE reads; one entry per CDR3 protein. The data contain around 360,000 distinct CDR3 sequences, 6% to 7% of them singletons. Source: whole blood, taken in connection with sensitization to the hapten diphenylcyclopropenone (DPC). The origin of the receptors is a woman aged 18-35 years with alopecia areata. Some clones in this sample may be carry-over from other donors' samples.

V gene TRBV20-1 combines with J gene TRBJ1-4; 7 nucleotides agree with TRBD1. This CDR3 region has 13 residues. Germline assignment: CDR1 DFQATT and CDR2 SNEGSKA (reference sequence). The ends lost 6 bases at V and 7 bases at J; junction bases unmatched: 8. CDR3 nucleotides: TGCAGTGCCGTGCAGGGGGTTATTGAAAAACTGTTTTTT. It specifies CSAVQGVIEKLFF.

This clonotype was detected only a few times. The V and J genes are TRBV18 and TRBJ1-1, with 8 bases identical to TRBD1. The CDR3 contains 15 residues. CDR1 is KGHSH and CDR2 is LQKENI in the germline V gene. V was clipped by 4 bases and J by 3 bases; unmatched bases: 7. The DNA for the CDR3 is TGTGCCAGCTCACGGCGACAGGGACAGGACACTGAAGCTTTCTTT. Protein sequence: CASSRRQGQDTEAFF.

This clonotype was observed at least ten times. The rearrangement links TRBV12-3 or TRBV12-4 to TRBJ1-1, with D possibly matching TRBD1 (5 bases). Trimming cost V 5 bases and J 4 bases, with 17 bases left between them. The CDR3 totals 15 residues. CDR3 residues: CASSLRSPGPTEAFF. Written as DNA, the CDR3 is TGTGCCAGCAGTCTCAGAAGCCCGGGACCCACTGAAGCTTTCTTT.

This clonotype was picked up many times. The chain links TRBV7-2 to TRBJ2-3; D ambiguous. The CDR3 is made up of 15 amino acids. Trimming pared 5 bases from V and 0 bases from J, leaving 12 bases between. Germline V CDR1 and CDR2: SGHTA, FQGNSA. The CDR3 bases are TGTGCCAGCAGCGACCACGGTTCTAGCACAGATACGCAGTATTTT. Protein product: CASSDHGSSTDTQYF.

The sample holds a few counts of this clonotype. V and J are TRBV7-9 and TRBJ2-3; D unclear. V lost 5 bases, J lost 0 bases, and 15 bases lay in between. Per germline, CDR1 SEHNR and CDR2 FQNEAQ (reference sequence). This CDR3 is built from 16 residues. Written as DNA, the CDR3 is TGTGCCAGCAGCCATGACGAGAGCTTAAGCACAGATACGCAGTATTTT. Translated, it gives CASSHDESLSTDTQYF.

This clonotype occurred a few times. This chain uses TRBV2 with TRBJ2-1; D gene ambiguous. The CDR3 covers 15 residues. V was shortened by 1 base and J by 3 bases, with 10 bases between the two germline ends. Germline lookup yields CDR1 SNHLY and CDR2 FYNNEI. CDR3 nucleotide sequence: TGTGCCAGCAGTGAAGGCATGAGCCGCTACAATGAGCAGTTCTTC. It yields the protein CASSEGMSRYNEQFF.

This clonotype was recorded many times. V usage is TRBV6-1 and J usage is TRBJ2-7; possibly TRBD2 for D (5 bases). Per the germline V gene, CDR1 is MNHNS and CDR2 is SASEGT. Between the trimmed V and J ends, which lost 3 bases and 6 bases, there was a span of 15 bases. The CDR3 is 14 amino acids. The CDR3 is CASSDSGFGSEQYF. In DNA form, the CDR3 reads TGTGCCAGCAGTGATTCGGGCTTTGGGAGCGAGCAGTACTTC.

At least ten counts were recorded for this clonotype. V and J are TRBV11-1 and TRBJ1-5; D call uncertain. Trimming pared 2 bases from V and 9 bases from J, leaving 20 bases between. CDR3 length equals 16 residues. The germline V gene encodes CDR1 SGHAT and CDR2 FQDESV (reference sequence). This CDR3 reads CASSLSLSLERRPQHF. Here the CDR3 DNA reads TGTGCCAGCAGCTTATCGTTGTCCCTCGAAAGGAGGCCCCAGCATTTT.

This clonotype was found many times. The chain links TRBV4-2 to TRBJ1-5; the match to TRBD1 covers 10 bases. CDR1 is LGHNA and CDR2 is YNFKEQ in the germline V gene. Trimming took 5 bases from V and 6 from J; bases not matched to a gene: 13. This CDR3 has 17 residues. As DNA, the CDR3 is TGTGCCAGCAGCATTGAGCCCGGGACAGGGGTTCCTCAGCCCCAGCATTTT. Protein: CASSIEPGTGVPQPQHF.

V gene TRBV4-3 combines with J gene TRBJ2-7; perhaps TRBD1 as D (6 bases). The CDR3 has 19 amino acids. CDR1 is LGHNA, CDR2 YSLEER, per germline. V dropped 2 bases and J dropped 1 base, with 24 bases sitting between them. The chain's CDR3 is CASSQKLPYSGVGSYEQYF. CDR3 nucleotides: TGCGCCAGCAGCCAAAAGTTACCCTACTCAGGGGTAGGTTCCTACGAGCAGTACTTC.

This clonotype was seen only a few times. V and J are TRBV20-1 and TRBJ2-3; TRBD2 matches 11 bases. Germline V CDR1 and CDR2: DFQATT, SNEGSKA (reference sequence). V shed 2 bases, J shed 11 bases, and the junction held 12 bases outside the gene matches. This CDR3 contains 15 residues. The CDR3 sequence: CSARPSGLADLWQYF. The DNA of the CDR3 is TGCAGTGCTAGACCTTCGGGACTAGCGGACCTATGGCAGTATTTT.

The sample holds a few counts of this clonotype. The J gene is TRBJ2-5, the V gene TRBV10-2, with 11 bases that match TRBD2. The CDR3 contains 15 residues. Germline V gene sequence: CDR1 WSHSY, CDR2 SAAADI. Germline trimming cut 6 bases from V and 1 base from J; bases unmatched to any gene: 4. CDR3 loop: CASRLAGGGQETQYF. As DNA, the CDR3 is TGCGCCAGCAGGCTAGCGGGGGGCGGCCAAGAGACCCAGTACTTC.

This clonotype was seen many times. This sequence joins TRBV28 and TRBJ1-1, with unresolved D. This CDR3 contains 10 residues. Per the germline V gene, CDR1 is MDHEN and CDR2 is SYDVKM. V lost 10 bases, J lost 6 bases, and 9 bases lay in between. The CDR3 region has the DNA TGTGCCACCCGCGCCGCTGAAGCTTTCTTT. Its protein is CATRAAEAFF.

This clonotype was seen at least ten times. The V call is TRBV20-1, the J call TRBJ1-1, with 10 bases lining up with TRBD1. This CDR3 spans 16 amino acids. With 1 base clipped from V and 5 bases from J, the junction kept 10 bases outside the gene matches. CDR1 and CDR2 from the germline V gene are DFQATT and SNEGSKA (reference sequence). The CDR3 sequence is CSARVGAGQGSTEAFF. DNA of the CDR3: TGCAGTGCTAGAGTAGGTGCGGGACAGGGGTCGACTGAAGCTTTCTTT.

In its sample, this clonotype was seen a few times. This sequence joins TRBV14 and TRBJ1-1, with 9 bases that match TRBD1. The CDR3 sequence is 15 residues long. CDR1 is SGHDN, CDR2 FVKESK, per germline. Trimming removed 1 base from V and 4 bases from J; junction bases left unmatched: 4. The CDR3 reads CASSQVGTGTTEAFF. As DNA, the CDR3 is TGTGCCAGCAGCCAAGTGGGGACAGGGACCACTGAAGCTTTCTTT.

Many counts were recorded for this clonotype. The chain is built from TRBV12-3 or TRBV12-4 and TRBJ2-1; D uncertain. CDR3 size: 15 residues. Trimming removed 5 bases from V and 5 bases from J, with 16 bases in between. This CDR3 reads CASSPLLADNNEQFF. The DNA of the CDR3 is TGTGCCAGCAGTCCCCTCCTCGCAGATAACAATGAGCAGTTCTTC.

This clonotype occurred many times. The J gene is TRBJ1-1, the V gene TRBV18; 10 nucleotides line up with TRBD1. After removal of 6 bases from V and 4 bases from J, the junction contained 5 bases not matched to a gene. The CDR3 extends over 14 amino acids. The germline gives CDR1 KGHSH, CDR2 LQKENI. CDR3 sequence: CASSRQGAGTEAFF. In nucleotides, the CDR3 is TGTGCCAGCTCGCGACAGGGGGCGGGCACTGAAGCTTTCTTT.

This clonotype was counted many times. The rearrangement uses TRBV12-3 or TRBV12-4 and TRBJ1-2; 9 nucleotides match TRBD1. The CDR3 loop spans 13 amino acids. The trim removed 6 bases at V and 7 bases at J, leaving 6 bases unmatched. The CDR3 DNA reads as TGTGCCAGCAGCGGGACAGGGTCCGGTGGCTACACCTTC. Protein: CASSGTGSGGYTF.

As concerns this clonotype: One junction end does not reproduce the germline sequence, and a read error may be involved. The J gene is TRBJ2-7, the V gene TRBV7-3; D is unresolved. Looked up from germline, CDR1 is SGHTA and CDR2 is FQGTGA. This CDR3 has 13 residues. The CDR3: CVSSSGLDHEQYF. The CDR3 DNA reads TGTGTCAGCAGCTCCGGATTAGACCACGAGCAGTACTTC. Filled out from reference TRBV7-3 and TRBJ2-7, the complete variable domain reads GAGVSQTPSNKVTEKGKYVELRCDPISGHTALYWYRQSLGQGPEFLIYFQGTGAADDSGLPNDRFFAVRPEGSVSTLKIQRTERGDSAVYLCVSSSGLDHEQYFGPGTRLTVT.

This clonotype has at least ten counts. The V and J genes are TRBV10-3 and TRBJ1-1; tentatively, D is TRBD1 (5 bases). Deletions cut 4 bases from V and 0 bases from J, with 18 bases between. CDR1 ENHRY and CDR2 SYGVKD come from the germline V gene. The CDR3 has 17 amino acids. The CDR3 nucleotides read TGTGCCATCAGTGTGTCTCTTGGGGGTCTCATGAACACTGAAGCTTTCTTT. Translating gives CAISVSLGGLMNTEAFF.

This clonotype has just a few counts. V is TRBV20-1 and J is TRBJ2-3; 7 bases map to TRBD2. Germline V lookup: CDR1 DFQATT, CDR2 SNEGSKA (reference sequence). CDR3 size: 14 residues. Losses at the gene ends were 0 bases for V and 6 bases for J; bases not matched to a gene: 6. The CDR3 DNA sequence: TGCAGTGCTAGAGATAGGAGAGCGGGGGATACGCAGTATTTT. Residues: CSARDRRAGDTQYF.